Below, 28 T cell receptor beta chains from the same sample are listed, as sequenced in a study of T cells in women clearing cervical HPV infection. The protocol was immunoSEQ multiplex PCR, while the TCRdb copy is restricted to in-frame clones and leaves out a portion. The repertoire table contains around 9,200 clones. The sample was blood buffy coat. The receptors come from a woman aged 18 to 75 with a cervical HPV16 infection that either progressed to CIN3+ or cleared (not recorded which).

About this clone itself: The read gets to within 3 residues of the CDR3 end, and the germline J gene fills in the rest. Additional DNA sequences in this sample encode the identical CDR3. The chain couples TRBV7-9 to TRBJ1-1, with 7 bases that match TRBD1. CDR1 is SEHNR and CDR2 is FQNEAQ in the germline V gene (reference sequence). V shed 6 bases, J shed 5 bases, and the junction held 6 bases outside the gene matches. This CDR3 comprises 13 residues. This CDR3 is CASSPQGSTEAFF. Incomplete CDR3 DNA: TGTGCCAGCAGTCCACAGGGGAGTACTGAA.

As for this clone: The CDR3 end lies 3 residues beyond the end of the read and is filled in from the germline J gene. The chain uses TRBV14 and TRBJ1-1; D gene unclear. The CDR3 contains 16 residues. V was pared by 2 bases and J by 5 bases, with 18 bases between. The germline gives CDR1 SGHDN, CDR2 FVKESK. Incomplete CDR3 DNA: TGTGCCAGCAGCCAAAGGTGGGCCATATATGGGACTGAA. Translation: CASSQRWAIYGTE. In full, the CDR3 reads CASSQRWAIYGTEAFF. Full variable domain (remainder filled in from reference TRBV14 and TRBJ1-1): EAGVTQFPSHSVIEKGQTVTLRCDPISGHDNLYWYRRVMGKEIKFLLHFVKESKQDESGMPNNRFLAERTGGTYSTLKVQPAELEDSGVYFCASSQRWAIYGTEAFFGQGTRLTVV.

Concerning this clone: Read sequence stops 3 residues before the CDR3 end, and the germline J gene provides the missing end. The chain combines TRBV5-1 with TRBJ1-1, with 8 bases fitting TRBD1. CDR3 length equals 14 residues. The junction had 8 bases not matched to a gene; V was cut back by 4 bases and J by 6 bases. Germline-derived CDR1 and CDR2 are SGHRS and YFSETQ. This chain's CDR3 is CASSMTGVGSEAFF. Incomplete CDR3 DNA: TGCGCCAGCAGCATGACAGGGGTGGGATCTGAA.

On this clone: Read sequence stops 3 residues before the CDR3 end, and the germline J gene provides the missing end. The V call is TRBV7-3, the J call TRBJ2-4; D might be TRBD1 (6 bases). This CDR3 has 13 residues. Per the germline V gene, CDR1 is SGHTA and CDR2 is FQGTGA. CDR3 amino acids: CASSLKAGVGQYF. CDR3 bases read: TGTGCCAGCAGCTTAAAGGCAGGGGTGGGT.

CDR3 region: CASSLTGRGYTF. The CDR3 bases that were read are TGTGCCAGCAGCCTGACAGGGCGTGGC. The rearrangement uses TRBV5-6 and TRBJ1-2; 7 positions agree with TRBD1. Coverage ceases 3 residues before the CDR3 finishes, and the germline J gene fills in the end. The germline V gene encodes CDR1 SGHDT and CDR2 YYEEEE. J lost 7 bases, V lost 4 bases, and 4 bases had no gene match. CDR3 length equals 12 residues.

Regarding this clone: From the germline J gene comes the end of the CDR3, since the read stops 3 residues before it. The chain is built from TRBV7-3 and TRBJ1-4; D uncertain. CDR3 length: 15 amino acids. CDR1 SGHTA and CDR2 FQGTGA come from the germline V gene. The V end was cut by 6 bases, the J end by 3 bases, with 14 bases between. CDR3 loop: CASRTRVPANEKLFF. Partial CDR3 DNA: TGTGCCAGCAGAACAAGGGTACCAGCTAATGAAAAA.

Turning to this clone: The read comes to an end 3 residues before the CDR3 does, leaving the germline J gene to fill in the end. The chain links TRBV20-1 to TRBJ2-5, with TRBD2 matching over 7 bases. CDR3 length: 13 amino acids. V dropped 7 bases and J dropped 5; count of bases not matched to a gene: 10. CDR1 and CDR2 from the germline V gene are DFQATT and SNEGSKA (reference sequence). The DNA read from the CDR3 is TGCAGTGTCAGAAGCGGGGCCCGGGAGACC. Translating gives CSVRSGARET. The whole CDR3 protein is CSVRSGARETQYF.

Notes on this clone: The read falls 3 residues short of the CDR3 end, and the missing part is taken from the germline J gene. The V gene is TRBV5-6, the J gene TRBJ2-3; 7 positions match TRBD1. The CDR3 sequence is 13 residues long. The germline V gene has CDR1 SGHDT and CDR2 YYEEEE. CDR3 DNA (partial): TGTGCCAGCAGCATAACAGGGGTCGAGACG. Its translation: CASSITGVET. The whole CDR3 is CASSITGVETQYF.

This clone is identified as medium-sized from frequency. The CDR3 goes on 3 residues after the read ends, and that part is filled in from the germline J gene. The chain recombines TRBV7-9 with TRBJ2-5, with D perhaps matching TRBD1 (6 bases). Deletions cut 2 bases from V and 4 bases from J, with 8 bases between. Germline V gene lookup returns CDR1 SEHNR and CDR2 FQNEAQ (reference sequence). The CDR3 consists of 13 residues. CDR3 DNA (partial): TGTGCCAGCAGCTTATTGACAGGAGAGACC. It codes for CASSLLTGET. The complete CDR3 sequence is CASSLLTGETQYF.

In the case of this clone: The sequence runs out 3 residues before the end of the CDR3; the remainder is reconstructed from the germline J gene. J is TRBJ2-2 and V is TRBV5-4, with D possibly TRBD1 on 6 matching bases. The CDR3 is made up of 15 amino acids. Germline V gives CDR1 SGHNT, CDR2 YYREEE (reference sequence). The sequenced part of the CDR3 DNA is TGTGCCAGCAGCACCTCCGGACAGCATAATTCACCG. This translates into CASSTSGQHNSP. The CDR3 in full is CASSTSGQHNSPLFF.

Concerning this clone itself: With the read ending 3 residues before the CDR3 end, the germline J gene is used to fill in that end. The chain employs TRBV20-1 and TRBJ1-2; 7 nucleotides align to TRBD1. CDR1 is DFQATT and CDR2 is SNEGSKA in the germline V gene (reference sequence). This CDR3 has 12 residues. Losses at the gene ends were 6 bases for V and 4 bases for J; bases not matched to a gene: 5. The CDR3: CSALRDSYGYTF. Incomplete CDR3 DNA: TGCAGTGCCCTCCGGGACAGCTATGGC.

On this clone: The read gets to within 3 residues of the CDR3 end, and the germline J gene fills in the rest. The chain combines TRBV20-1 with TRBJ2-6; D is uncertain. CDR3 length: 16 residues. The ends were cut back, 2 bases at V and 2 bases at J, with 13 bases in the middle. Looked up from germline, CDR1 is DFQATT and CDR2 is SNEGSKA (reference sequence). The CDR3: CSARNNMSPGANVLTF. The CDR3 bases that were read are TGCAGTGCTAGAAATAACATGAGTCCTGGGGCCAACGTC.

To note about this clone: Read sequence stops 3 residues before the CDR3 end, and the germline J gene provides the missing end. The genes are TRBV7-8 and TRBJ2-3, with 7 bases that match TRBD2. Trimming removed 5 bases from V and 6 bases from J; junction bases left unmatched: 11. This CDR3 is 15 amino acids long. In germline, CDR1 is SGHVS, CDR2 FQNEAQ. The covered CDR3 bases are TGTGCCAGCAGCAAATCGGCGGGGGATGGCGATACG. It specifies CASSKSAGDGDT. The full-length CDR3 reads as CASSKSAGDGDTQYF.

In the case of this clone: Read data end 3 residues before the CDR3 end; the end is taken from the germline J gene. The rearrangement joins TRBV7-3 to TRBJ1-2, with a weak D call TRBD1 (6 bases). Germline-derived CDR1 and CDR2 are SGHTA and FQGTGA. This CDR3 is 15 amino acids long. V was trimmed by 0 bases and J by 7 bases, leaving 15 bases between them. The CDR3 bases that were read are TGTGCCAGCAGCTTAACCGGGGTGGGGGCCGGTGGC. Protein product: CASSLTGVGAGG. The entire CDR3 sequence reads CASSLTGVGAGGYTF.

Points on this clone: The read halts 3 residues ahead of the CDR3 end, with the missing end drawn from the germline J gene. This chain connects TRBV10-3 to TRBJ2-2, with 13 bases identical to TRBD2. CDR1 and CDR2 (germline): ENHRY, SYGVKD. This CDR3 has 14 residues. Losses at the gene ends were 6 bases for V and 5 bases for J; bases not matched to a gene: 0. CDR3 residues: CAIRGLAGTGELFF. CDR3 DNA (partial): TGTGCCATCAGGGGACTAGCGGGGACCGGGGAG.

This clone shows up as medium-sized (0.01 to 0.1%) by frequency. Sequencing ends 3 residues short of the CDR3 end; the germline J gene provides the rest. The rearrangement joins TRBV7-2 to TRBJ2-7; D gene uncertain. Trimming took 1 base from V and 2 from J, leaving 6 bases between them. Germline-derived CDR1 and CDR2 are SGHTA and FQGNSA. This CDR3 is 13 amino acids long. CDR3 DNA (partial): TGTGCCAGCAGCTTAGGCGGAACCTACGAG. It translates to CASSLGGTYE. The entire CDR3 sequence reads CASSLGGTYEQYF.

On this clone itself: The CDR3 end falls 3 residues outside the read, so it is completed with the germline J gene. The V gene is TRBV7-6, the J gene TRBJ2-2; D is perhaps TRBD2 (6 bases). CDR1 and CDR2 from the germline V gene are SGHVS and FNYEAQ. CDR3 size: 15 residues. The CDR3 is CASSSGRGDNSPLFF. The CDR3 DNA, read in part, is TGTGCCAGCAGCTCTGGGCGGGGTGACAATTCACCG.

To note about this clone: Read coverage stops 3 residues before the CDR3 terminus; the germline J gene supplies the remainder. The V call is TRBV6-7, the J call TRBJ1-5; 7 nucleotides line up with TRBD1. TRBV6-7 is an ORF; its function is uncertain. With V trimmed by 5 bases and J by 3 bases, 4 bases remained unmatched. This CDR3 is 14 amino acids long. CDR3 amino acids: CASSRDSPNQPQHF. CDR3 bases read: TGTGCCAGCAGTCGGGACAGCCCCAATCAGCCC.

On this clone: Sequencing ends 3 residues short of the CDR3 end; the germline J gene provides the rest. The rearrangement joins TRBV6-1 to TRBJ2-2, with D perhaps TRBD1 (6 bases). Germline V gene sequence: CDR1 MNHNS, CDR2 SASEGT. This CDR3 comprises 14 residues. V lost 2 bases and J lost 4, with 8 bases in between. The sequenced CDR3 bases are TGTGCCAGCAGTGAACAGGGGAGCACCGGGGAG. It translates to CASSEQGSTGE. The whole CDR3 region reads CASSEQGSTGELFF.

As to this clone: The CDR3 end falls 3 residues outside the read, so it is completed with the germline J gene. The chain couples TRBV7-9 to TRBJ1-2; the D is unclear. Germline values: CDR1 SEHNR, CDR2 FQNEAQ (reference sequence). CDR3 length: 14 amino acids. The CDR3 DNA, read in part, is TGTGCCAGCAGACCAACCCTAGCGGGAAAGGAC. Protein product: CASRPTLAGKD. The whole CDR3 sequence is CASRPTLAGKDYTF.

Points on this clone: The read stops 3 residues short of the end of the CDR3; the missing end is completed from the germline J gene. The chain employs TRBV20-1 and TRBJ1-2; maybe TRBD1 (6 bases). The CDR3 has 16 amino acids. The germline V gene encodes CDR1 DFQATT and CDR2 SNEGSKA (reference sequence). CDR3 sequence: CSARTPSFGGGGRYTF. The covered CDR3 bases are TGCAGTGCTAGGACCCCCAGTTTTGGGGGCGGGGGGAGG.

With respect to this clone: The read ends 3 residues early relative to the CDR3; the germline J gene fills the gap. The rearrangement joins TRBV6-2 or TRBV6-3 to TRBJ2-7; D might be TRBD2 (5 bases). This CDR3 comprises 14 residues. The ends were cut back, 5 bases at V and 5 bases at J, with 16 bases in the middle. Germline V lookup: CDR1 MNHEY, CDR2 SVGEGT. CDR3: CASSNSGPRHEQYF. Incomplete CDR3 DNA: TGTGCCAGCAGTAACAGCGGACCCAGGCACGAG.

A remark on this clone: The CDR3 extends 3 residues past the end of the read, so its final part is completed from the germline J gene. This chain links TRBV11-1 with TRBJ1-1; possible D gene TRBD1, 6 bases. CDR1 is SGHAT and CDR2 is FQDESV in the germline V gene (reference sequence). The CDR3 runs to 12 residues. The V end was cut by 5 bases, the J end by 4 bases, with 8 bases between. The CDR3 sequence: CASSTDSTEAFF. The covered CDR3 bases are TGTGCCAGCAGCACGGACAGCACTGAA.

Points on this clone: The sequence runs out 3 residues before the end of the CDR3; the remainder is reconstructed from the germline J gene. The rearrangement uses TRBV6-2 or TRBV6-3 and TRBJ1-1, with D possibly matching TRBD1 (5 bases). V shed 4 bases and J shed 4 bases, with 13 bases lying between them. Germline assignment: CDR1 MNHEY and CDR2 SVGEGT. The CDR3 contains 14 residues. CDR3 region: CASSWDLPSTEAFF. Incomplete CDR3 DNA: TGTGCCAGCAGTTGGGACTTGCCCTCCACTGAA.

With respect to this clone: The read ends 3 residues early relative to the CDR3; the germline J gene fills the gap. This sample also contains other DNA sequences that code for the same CDR3. The chain is built from TRBV6-4 and TRBJ2-1, with 7 bases fitting TRBD2. The CDR3 contains 15 residues. Unmatched junction bases numbered 10, after V lost 4 bases and J lost 7 bases. Germline V gives CDR1 MRHNA, CDR2 SNTAGT. The CDR3 region is CASSAGGGGWNEQFF. CDR3 DNA (partial): TGTGCCAGCAGTGCGGGGGGAGGTGGATGGAATGAG.

Regarding this clone: The CDR3 end is not reached by the read, which stops 3 residues before it; the germline J gene fills it in. V usage is TRBV7-9 and J usage is TRBJ2-3; 7 bases are a match to TRBD1. Per germline, CDR1 SEHNR and CDR2 FQNEAQ (reference sequence). CDR3 length: 14 residues. The part of the CDR3 DNA that was read is TGTGCCAGCAGCTCAACAGGGGTAATTCAGCCG. This translates into CASSSTGVIQP. The whole CDR3 reads CASSSTGVIQPQYF.

With respect to this clone: The read terminates 3 residues before the CDR3 end, so the remaining end is supplied by the germline J gene. The chain combines TRBV5-1 with TRBJ2-2; D remains unclear. The V gene lost 4 bases and the J gene lost 5 bases, with 18 bases spanning the gap. The CDR3 is 16 amino acids. The germline V gene has CDR1 SGHRS and CDR2 YFSETQ. The sequenced CDR3 bases are TGCGCCAGCAGCGTCTCATCATCCAGGCGTACCGGGGAG. Translation: CASSVSSSRRTGE. The CDR3 as a whole reads CASSVSSSRRTGELFF. The entire variable domain, with the rest obtained from reference TRBV5-1 and TRBJ2-2, is as follows: KAGVTQTPRYLIKTRGQQVTLSCSPISGHRSVSWYQQTPGQGLQFLFEYFSETQRNKGNFPGRFSGRQFSNSRSEMNVSTLELGDSALYLCASSVSSSRRTGELFFGEGSRLTVL.

This clone is called medium-sized (0.01 to 0.1%) based on its frequency. The read ends 3 residues shy of where the CDR3 ends; the end is completed using the germline J gene. The chain uses TRBV5-4 and TRBJ1-1, with a possible D match to TRBD1 (6 bases). CDR3 length: 15 residues. Trimming pared 0 bases from V and 4 bases from J, leaving 13 bases between. Germline assignment: CDR1 SGHNT and CDR2 YYREEE (reference sequence). The CDR3 is CASSLGRGGGTEAFF. The DNA read from the CDR3 is TGTGCCAGCAGCTTGGGCAGGGGCGGAGGCACTGAA.